This T cell receptor (beta chain) was recorded in a study of blood T cell repertoires in COVID-19. In regard to this clone: One junction end disagrees with the germline gene, perhaps due to a read error.

Generated by immunoSEQ multiplex PCR, the TCRdb table keeps only in-frame clones and is missing some. The sample has fewer than 350,000 clones, around 90% seen once. The origin of this receptor is a woman aged 60-75 years with COVID-19, enrolled during active disease. Input material: peripheral blood.

In DNA, the CDR3 is TGTGCCAGCAGCTACTACAGGGGACAAGAGACCCAGTACTTC. Its translation is CASSYYRGQETQYF. The rearrangement links TRBV6-5 to TRBJ2-5, with 7 bases aligning to TRBD1. Germline assignment: CDR1 MNHEY and CDR2 SVGAGI. CDR3 length equals 14 residues.